This T cell receptor (beta chain) was observed in a study of T cells in women clearing cervical HPV infection. Findings of the study overall: A classifier using richness and V gene abundances reached an AUC of roughly 0.8.

A remark on this clone: Its matching antigen is unknown. The CDR3 end lies 3 residues beyond the end of the read and is filled in from the germline J gene.

The assay was immunoSEQ multiplex PCR, and TCRdb's table has in-frame clones only and misses some. Its listing shows around 33,000 clones. V shed 3 bases, J shed 3 bases, and the junction held 7 bases outside the gene matches. CDR1 and CDR2 (germline): SGHTA, FQGTGA. CDR3 length: 15 amino acids. The sequence derives from a woman aged 18-70 years with a cervical HPV16 infection that either progressed to CIN3+ or cleared (not recorded which). The sequencing input was blood buffy coat. This chain connects TRBV7-3 to TRBJ2-5, with 7 bases fitting TRBD1. The DNA read from the CDR3 is TGTGCCAGCAGCTTCGGCGACAGGGAGAAAGAGACC. Protein: CASSFGDREKET. The entire CDR3 reads CASSFGDREKETQYF.